Each of the 5 T cell receptor beta chains below was sequenced from the same sample in a study of blood T cell repertoires in COVID-19. Assay used: immunoSEQ multiplex PCR; TCRdb lists only in-frame clones, some missing. Of tens of thousands of clones listed, 84% were seen once; the top ten hold 4.5% to 5.5%. Sequenced sample: peripheral blood. These receptors were obtained from a woman aged 55-69 years with acute or convalescent COVID-19.

The chain has TRBV5-1 and TRBJ2-2; no clear D. This CDR3 contains 15 residues. V was trimmed by 4 bases and J by 2 bases, leaving 12 bases between them. Germline lookup yields CDR1 SGHRS and CDR2 YFSETQ. CDR3 DNA sequence: TGCGCCAGCAGCCCCCGGCAGGCCAACACCGGGGAGCTGTTTTTT. Translating it yields CASSPRQANTGELFF.

This clone was seen many times. The chain combines TRBV6-5 with TRBJ1-4; D unresolved. The ends were cut back, 6 bases at V and 10 bases at J, with 12 bases in the middle. Germline lookup yields CDR1 MNHEY and CDR2 SVGAGI. The length of the CDR3 is 12 residues. The CDR3 sequence is CASRFDAVKLFF. CDR3 coding DNA: TGTGCCAGCAGATTTGACGCGGTAAAACTGTTTTTT.

CDR3 coding DNA: TGTGCCAGCAGCCACGGGGATTATGGCTACACCTTC. This translates into CASSHGDYGYTF. The chain employs TRBV7-9 and TRBJ1-2; no firm D call. V gave up 5 bases and J gave up 5 bases, with 9 bases separating them. Germline loops: CDR1 SEHNR, CDR2 FQNEAQ (reference sequence). CDR3 length: 12 residues.

The chain links TRBV24-1 to TRBJ2-3; D uncertain. The V gene lost 5 bases and the J gene lost 0 bases, with 11 bases spanning the gap. Germline CDR1 reads KGHDR; CDR2 reads SFDVKD. CDR3 length equals 15 residues. The CDR3 DNA sequence: TGTGCCACCAGTGGAATTGGCGGAAGCACAGATACGCAGTATTTT. Translating it yields CATSGIGGSTDTQYF.

The J gene is TRBJ2-7, the V gene TRBV14; D remains unclear. In germline, CDR1 is SGHDN, CDR2 FVKESK. V was cut by 4 bases and J by 1 base, with 5 bases left in between. There are 12 residues in the CDR3. CDR3 sequence: CASSRYSYEQYF. The DNA of the CDR3 is TGTGCCAGCAGCCGCTATTCCTACGAGCAGTACTTC.